These 32 T cell receptor beta chains were sequenced from one sample in a study of cytotoxic CD8 clonotypes in ibrutinib-treated CLL. Assay used: immunoSEQ multiplex PCR; TCRdb lists only in-frame clones, some missing. The table records about 150,000 clones, about 80% of them present only once. The specimen was PBMCs, collected after 24 months of ibrutinib treatment. Receptors originate from a human donor with chronic lymphocytic leukemia.

The chain is built from TRBV9 and TRBJ2-7; tentatively, D is TRBD2 (6 bases). Germline CDR1 SGDLS, CDR2 YYNGEE. The V end was cut by 0 bases, the J end by 3 bases, with 16 bases between. This CDR3 comprises 16 residues. DNA for the CDR3: TGTGCCAGCAGCGTAGGTGGCGGGGCAGGATACTACGAGCAGTACTTC. Its translation is CASSVGGGAGYYEQYF.

This chain connects TRBV6-4 to TRBJ2-3; no firm D call. Germline CDR1 is MRHNA and CDR2 is SNTAGT. The CDR3 loop spans 12 amino acids. Trimming shortened V by 2 bases and J by 6 bases, and 6 bases separated the two germline ends. CDR3 nucleotide sequence: TGTGCCAGCAGTGACCCCCCCGATACGCAGTATTTT. Translation: CASSDPPDTQYF.

The rearrangement links TRBV20-1 to TRBJ1-3, with D possibly TRBD1 on 5 matching bases. Trimming pared 6 bases from V and 3 bases from J, leaving 6 bases between. CDR1 is DFQATT and CDR2 is SNEGSKA in the germline V gene (reference sequence). This CDR3 region has 11 residues. The DNA for the CDR3 is TGCAGTGCCCAGGGTGGAAACACCATATATTTT. It yields the protein CSAQGGNTIYF.

The V call is TRBV6-5, the J call TRBJ2-2; D possibly corresponds to TRBD2 (5 bases). V was trimmed by 6 bases and J by 5 bases, leaving 10 bases between them. The CDR3 contains 13 residues. The germline V gene has CDR1 MNHEY and CDR2 SVGAGI. In DNA form, the CDR3 reads TGTGCCAGCAGATCCCGAGGGACCGGGGAGCTGTTTTTT. Amino acids: CASRSRGTGELFF.

This chain joins TRBV7-7 and TRBJ2-7; 11 bases match TRBD1. Germline V gene sequence: CDR1 SSHAT, CDR2 FNYEAQ (reference sequence). This CDR3 has 13 residues. The junction had 6 bases not matched to a gene; V was cut back by 5 bases and J by 9 bases. CDR3 in DNA: TGTGCCAGCAGCCCGGGACAGGGGGATGTGCAGTACTTC. It encodes CASSPGQGDVQYF.

The V and J genes are TRBV10-3 and TRBJ2-7; D is perhaps TRBD1 or TRBD2 (6 bases each). This CDR3 is 14 amino acids long. Trimming took 6 bases from V and 4 from J, leaving 16 bases between them. The V gene's germline CDR1 is ENHRY and CDR2 SYGVKD. The CDR3 DNA sequence: TGTGCCATCAGGTGGGGGGCAGGGTCATACGAGCAGTACTTC. Translating gives CAIRWGAGSYEQYF.

The chain carries TRBV9 and TRBJ2-7; D may be TRBD2 (5 bases). V was shortened by 3 bases and J by 0 bases, with 13 bases between the two germline ends. Germline assignment: CDR1 SGDLS and CDR2 YYNGEE. The CDR3 has 15 residues. For the CDR3, the DNA is TGTGCCAGCAGCGGAGCAGCCGGGGACTCCTACGAGCAGTACTTC. This translates into CASSGAAGDSYEQYF.

The chain is built from TRBV19 and TRBJ1-3; no clear D gene. Germline loops: CDR1 LNHDA, CDR2 SQIVND (reference sequence). The CDR3 is made up of 16 amino acids. Trimming pared 3 bases from V and 0 bases from J, leaving 12 bases between. Here the CDR3 reads CASSIGRSFSGNTIYF. In DNA, the CDR3 is TGTGCCAGTAGTATTGGGAGGAGTTTCTCTGGAAACACCATATATTTT.

The sample holds one count of this clone. This CDR3 is CASSRGTGHSNQPQHF. The CDR3 DNA follows: TGTGCCAGCTCACGAGGTACCGGACATAGCAATCAGCCCCAGCATTTT. J is TRBJ1-5 and V is TRBV18; TRBD1 is a possible D gene (5 bases). The V gene lost 4 bases and the J gene lost 0 bases, with 13 bases spanning the gap. Looked up from germline, CDR1 is KGHSH and CDR2 is LQKENI. The CDR3 is 16 amino acids.

The DNA of the CDR3 is TGTGCCAGCAGTTACTCGGAGGGAAACACTGAAGCTTTCTTT. It is translated as CASSYSEGNTEAFF. This sequence joins TRBV6-5 and TRBJ1-1; D remains unclear. Trimming shortened V by 0 bases and J by 2 bases, and 7 bases separated the two germline ends. This CDR3 region has 14 residues. The germline V gene has CDR1 MNHEY and CDR2 SVGAGI.

This clone was observed many times. Other DNA sequences from this sample encode an identical CDR3 as well. The chain employs TRBV9 and TRBJ2-1, with D tentatively TRBD1 or TRBD2 (6 bases each). In germline, CDR1 is SGDLS, CDR2 YYNGEE. The V end lost 0 bases, the J end lost 9 bases, and 13 bases lay between the germline ends. The CDR3 length is 14 residues. In nucleotides, the CDR3 is TGTGCCAGCAGCGTAGTTTCCGGGGGCGGTGAGCAGTTCTTC. It codes for CASSVVSGGGEQFF.

J is TRBJ2-7 and V is TRBV6-6; 10 bases are a match to TRBD1. Germline lookup yields CDR1 MNHNY and CDR2 SVGAGI (reference sequence). This CDR3 is 13 amino acids long. Trimming took 10 bases from V and 2 from J; bases not matched to a gene: 5. CDR3 sequence (DNA): TGTGCCACAAAGACAGGGGGCGCCTACGAGCAGTACTTC. It is translated as CATKTGGAYEQYF.

V is TRBV28 and J is TRBJ1-2, with D unclear. Per the germline V gene, CDR1 is MDHEN and CDR2 is SYDVKM. This CDR3 is built from 12 residues. V was shortened by 7 bases and J by 3 bases, with 9 bases between the two germline ends. DNA for the CDR3: TGTGCCAGCACCCTGGGAGACTATGGCTACACCTTC. This gives the protein CASTLGDYGYTF.

The chain links TRBV11-1 to TRBJ1-5; D call uncertain. CDR3 size: 18 residues. Germline V lookup: CDR1 SGHAT, CDR2 FQDESV (reference sequence). Trimming shortened V by 5 bases and J by 0 bases, and 20 bases separated the two germline ends. Here the CDR3 reads CASSPNFPPAYSNQPQHF. The CDR3 DNA reads as TGTGCCAGCAGCCCCAATTTTCCCCCGGCTTATAGCAATCAGCCCCAGCATTTT.

The chain has TRBV7-2 and TRBJ2-2; 7 nucleotides agree with TRBD1. CDR1 and CDR2 from the germline V gene are SGHTA and FQGNSA. The junction had 6 bases not matched to a gene; V was cut back by 5 bases and J by 3 bases. This CDR3 contains 15 residues. The CDR3 sequence: CASSPWTGDTGELFF. In DNA form, the CDR3 reads TGTGCCAGCAGCCCTTGGACAGGAGACACCGGGGAGCTGTTTTTT.

This clone was seen only a few times. The genes are TRBV4-3 and TRBJ1-2, with 7 bases lining up with TRBD1. Germline loops: CDR1 LGHNA, CDR2 YSLEER. The CDR3 contains 15 residues. With 4 bases clipped from V and 0 bases from J, the junction kept 5 bases outside the gene matches. CDR3 sequence reads: CASSPTGTTNYGYTF. DNA of the CDR3: TGCGCCAGCAGCCCGACAGGGACTACTAACTATGGCTACACCTTC.

For this clone: Different DNA sequences within this sample yield the same CDR3. The chain links TRBV5-1 to TRBJ2-1; 8 bases agree with TRBD1. This CDR3 contains 13 residues. The germline V gene has CDR1 SGHRS and CDR2 YFSETQ. V gave up 2 bases and J gave up 9 bases; unmatched junction bases: 4. The CDR3, as DNA: TGCGCCAGCAGCTTAGGGACAGGCGGTGAGCAGTTCTTC. It codes for CASSLGTGGEQFF.

This chain joins TRBV30 and TRBJ2-7; 7 nucleotides line up with TRBD2. V gave up 3 bases and J gave up 6 bases; unmatched junction bases: 5. Germline V gene data show CDR1 as GTSNPN and CDR2 as SVGIG (reference sequence). CDR3 size: 12 residues. The CDR3 sequence is CAWRWGGIEQYF. In DNA form, the CDR3 reads TGTGCCTGGAGGTGGGGAGGGATCGAGCAGTACTTC.

The V call is TRBV7-9, the J call TRBJ2-1, with 7 bases lining up with TRBD2. Germline V gene sequence: CDR1 SEHNR, CDR2 FQNEAQ (reference sequence). The CDR3 is 16 residues long. Trimming cost V 5 bases and J 9 bases; bases outside gene matches: 16. CDR3 amino acids: CASSTSSGNGLVEQFF. The CDR3 DNA follows: TGTGCCAGCAGCACATCTAGCGGAAACGGCCTGGTTGAGCAGTTCTTC.

The rearrangement links TRBV18 to TRBJ2-3, with TRBD1 as a possible D gene (5 bases). This CDR3 is built from 14 residues. Germline V gives CDR1 KGHSH, CDR2 LQKENI. Trimming shortened V by 5 bases and J by 2 bases, and 11 bases separated the two germline ends. The CDR3 here is CASSARQTTDTQYF. The DNA of the CDR3 is TGTGCCAGCTCAGCGCGACAGACCACAGATACGCAGTATTTT.

The genes are TRBV6-4 and TRBJ2-1, with TRBD2 matching 9 bases. Looked up from germline, CDR1 is MRHNA and CDR2 is SNTAGT. CDR3 length equals 15 residues. Trimming cost V 6 bases and J 4 bases; bases outside gene matches: 7. CDR3 protein: CASSHSGGPYNEQFF. The CDR3 DNA reads as TGTGCCAGCAGCCACAGCGGGGGGCCGTACAATGAGCAGTTCTTC.

V and J are TRBV6-5 and TRBJ1-2; D might be TRBD1 (5 bases). Trimming removed 7 bases from V and 2 bases from J, with 17 bases in between. The CDR3 has 15 residues. The germline V gene has CDR1 MNHEY and CDR2 SVGAGI. CDR3 sequence: CASKKPGPTNYGYTF. The CDR3 region has the DNA TGTGCCAGCAAAAAACCGGGACCCACAAACTATGGCTACACCTTC.

CDR3 coding DNA: TGCGCCAGCAGCTTGGCCCGGGTCGTGGGGGGTGAAGCTTTCTTT. Amino acids: CASSLARVVGGEAFF. This rearrangement joins TRBV5-1 to TRBJ1-1, with a weak D call TRBD1 (5 bases). V gave up 0 bases and J gave up 7 bases, with 16 bases separating them. CDR1 and CDR2 from the germline V gene are SGHRS and YFSETQ. The CDR3 is 15 residues long.

The V call is TRBV18, the J call TRBJ2-2; the match to TRBD1 covers 7 bases. V shed 2 bases, J shed 7 bases, and the junction held 7 bases outside the gene matches. This CDR3 has 15 residues. The germline CDR1 and CDR2 sequences are KGHSH and LQKENI. As DNA, the CDR3 is TGTGCCAGCTCACCAGGGACAGTGGTTGGCGGGGAGCTGTTTTTT. It translates to CASSPGTVVGGELFF. The variable domain in full, completed from reference TRBV18 and TRBJ2-2, reads NAGVMQNPRHLVRRRGQEARLRCSPMKGHSHVYWYRQLPEEGLKFMVYLQKENIIDESGMPKERFSAEFPKEGPSILRIQQVVRGDSAAYFCASSPGTVVGGELFFGEGSRLTVL.

The V gene is TRBV6-6, the J gene TRBJ2-1; a weak D match, TRBD1 (6 bases). The CDR3 is 15 residues long. Germline CDR1 MNHNY, CDR2 SVGAGI (reference sequence). V was cut by 1 base and J by 5 bases, with 12 bases left in between. This chain's CDR3 is CASSYWQGTDNEQFF. DNA for the CDR3: TGTGCCAGCAGTTACTGGCAGGGGACCGACAATGAGCAGTTCTTC.

This chain connects TRBV9 to TRBJ1-2, with D possibly matching TRBD1 (5 bases). The germline V and J ends were trimmed by 4 bases and 4 bases, with 14 bases remaining between them. Per the germline V gene, CDR1 is SGDLS and CDR2 is YYNGEE. The length of the CDR3 is 14 residues. CDR3: CASSPGGIAYGYTF. The DNA of the CDR3 is TGTGCCAGCAGCCCCGGGGGGATCGCCTATGGCTACACCTTC.

The chain carries TRBV14 and TRBJ2-3; perhaps TRBD2 as D (6 bases). Trimming pared 4 bases from V and 2 bases from J, leaving 10 bases between. The germline V gene encodes CDR1 SGHDN and CDR2 FVKESK. The CDR3 sequence is 14 residues long. The CDR3 nucleotides read TGTGCCAGCAGCCCCCGGGGGTACACAGATACGCAGTATTTT. Translating gives CASSPRGYTDTQYF.

The rearrangement joins TRBV11-3 to TRBJ2-3; no firm D call. V lost 3 bases, J lost 6 bases, and 10 bases lay in between. The germline CDR1 and CDR2 sequences are SGHNT and YENEEA. The CDR3 is made up of 13 amino acids. CDR3: CASSFSRWDTQYF. The CDR3 DNA reads TGTGCCAGCAGCTTTTCGAGATGGGATACGCAGTATTTT.

This chain links TRBV2 with TRBJ1-1, with D tentatively TRBD1 (5 bases). The CDR3 length is 13 residues. The germline V gene has CDR1 SNHLY and CDR2 FYNNEI. V shed 4 bases and J shed 5 bases, with 11 bases lying between them. CDR3 in DNA: TGTGCCAGCAGTGTGGGGGGGTGGACTGAAGCTTTCTTT. Encoded protein: CASSVGGWTEAFF.

The chain carries TRBV28 and TRBJ2-7, with 9 bases matching TRBD1. This CDR3 contains 16 residues. Trimming removed 6 bases from V and 5 bases from J; junction bases left unmatched: 14. Germline lookup yields CDR1 MDHEN and CDR2 SYDVKM. CDR3 region: CASSRHPGQGVDEQYF. CDR3 coding DNA: TGTGCCAGCAGCCGACACCCGGGACAGGGTGTCGACGAGCAGTACTTC.

This clone came up a few times. This chain uses TRBV4-2 with TRBJ1-5; D unclear. The length of the CDR3 is 15 residues. Germline V gene data show CDR1 as LGHNA and CDR2 as YNFKEQ. V dropped 0 bases and J dropped 3 bases, with 9 bases sitting between them. The CDR3 spells CASSQDWRNNQPQHF. The CDR3, as DNA: TGTGCCAGCAGCCAAGATTGGCGGAACAATCAGCCCCAGCATTTT.

In this sample, this clone turned up many times. V is TRBV7-2 and J is TRBJ1-5; the D is unclear. V was clipped by 5 bases and J by 3 bases, with 5 bases between them. CDR1 is SGHTA and CDR2 is FQGNSA in the germline V gene. The CDR3 loop spans 12 amino acids. The CDR3 DNA reads as TGTGCCAGCAGCCACCCCAATCAGCCCCAGCATTTT. This gives the protein CASSHPNQPQHF.